This TCR beta chain was documented in a study of early T cells in non-severe SARS-CoV-2 infection. About the study: Bulk RNA taken from unsorted whole blood was sequenced, leaving chains unpaired.

V lost 7 bases and J 10 bases, leaving 14 bases between the germline ends. Germline lookup yields CDR1 LGHDT and CDR2 YNNKEL (reference sequence). The CDR3 runs to 12 residues. This clonotype has at least ten counts. Unique molecular identifiers were added to individual cDNA molecules. TCRdb passed the 5' RACE reads through MiXCR, listing each CDR3 protein once. Here the sample spans about 63,000 distinct CDR3 sequences, 10% to 15% being singletons. The sequencing sample was made of whole blood. The sequence came from an adult who was a healthcare worker with PCR-confirmed SARS-CoV-2 infection or an uninfected control (not recorded which). The V call is TRBV3-1, the J call TRBJ2-1; D remains ambiguous. The chain's CDR3 is CASTRRAGEQFF. The CDR3 bases are TGTGCCAGCACCCGACGCGCCGGCGAGCAGTTCTTC.